This T cell receptor beta chain was sequenced in a study of cytomegalovirus exposure and HLA in healthy donors. Primers: 60 Vbeta forward and 13 Jbeta reverse. Sequencing used immunoSEQ multiplex PCR; TCRdb keeps in-frame clones, though not all of them. Here the sample spans about 230,000 clones, around 80% being singletons. The sample was PBMCs. This clonotype was sampled from a boy under 18 in good health and CMV-seronegative.

The CDR3 is CSGLGGGQFF. CDR3 bases: TGCAGCGGCCTTGGCGGGGGGCAGTTCTTC. The chain has TRBV29-1 and TRBJ2-1; 7 bases line up with TRBD2. The CDR3 is 10 residues long. In germline, CDR1 is SQVTM, CDR2 ANQGSEA. V lost 7 bases and J lost 12; bases outside the gene matches: 6.